A single sample gave rise to the 29 T cell receptor beta chains below, sequenced in a study of cytomegalovirus exposure and HLA in healthy donors. With 60 Vbeta and 13 Jbeta primers, the PCR was carried out. Assay: immunoSEQ multiplex PCR; the TCRdb copy retains only in-frame clones and omits some. The sample lists about 190,000 clones, around 86% seen once, with 6.3% in the top ten. The source material was PBMCs. The receptors were sampled from a man in his forties or fifties in good health and CMV-seropositive.

The chain combines TRBV7-2 with TRBJ2-7; unclear D gene. Germline V gene data show CDR1 as SGHTA and CDR2 as FQGNSA. The CDR3 is 15 amino acids. V was shortened by 3 bases and J by 0 bases, with 12 bases between the two germline ends. The CDR3 sequence is CASSLSQRSSYEQYF. In DNA, the CDR3 is TGTGCCAGCAGCTTGTCCCAACGGAGCTCCTACGAGCAGTACTTC.

On this clone: The sample holds other DNA sequences that translate to the same CDR3. The chain is built from TRBV28 and TRBJ1-5; tentative D call: TRBD1 (6 bases). V lost 4 bases, J lost 2 bases, and 15 bases lay in between. Germline V gene sequence: CDR1 MDHEN, CDR2 SYDVKM. The CDR3 is 16 amino acids. Here the CDR3 DNA reads TGTGCCAGCAGTTCATCACAGGGTACGGGCAATCAGCCCCAGCATTTT. Amino acid sequence: CASSSSQGTGNQPQHF.

This chain connects TRBV11-2 to TRBJ2-3; 7 bases are shared with TRBD2. J lost 7 bases, V lost 4 bases, and 14 bases had no gene match. Germline V gene sequence: CDR1 SGHAT, CDR2 FQNNGV. The CDR3 runs 16 residues. The CDR3 region is CASSSVGTGGRNTQYF. The CDR3 nucleotides are TGTGCCAGCAGCTCCGTCGGGACGGGGGGTAGGAATACGCAGTATTTT.

The chain couples TRBV19 to TRBJ2-5; 7 bases agree with TRBD2. V dropped 8 bases and J dropped 5; count of bases not matched to a gene: 8. Germline loops: CDR1 LNHDA, CDR2 SQIVND (reference sequence). The CDR3 totals 13 residues. This chain's CDR3 is CASATSDGETQYF. The CDR3 DNA reads as TGTGCCAGTGCTACTAGCGACGGGGAGACCCAGTACTTC. Based on the CDR3 plus reference TRBV19 and TRBJ2-5, the full variable domain is DGGITQSPKYLFRKEGQNVTLSCEQNLNHDAMYWYRQDPGQGLRLIYYSQIVNDFQKGDIAEGYSVSREKKESFPLTVTSAQKNPTAFYLCASATSDGETQYFGPGTRLLVL.

The V call is TRBV7-9, the J call TRBJ2-7, with D tentatively TRBD1 (6 bases). The CDR3 spans 15 residues. Germline-derived CDR1 and CDR2 are SEHNR and FQNEAQ (reference sequence). V lost 6 bases and J 1 base, leaving 16 bases between the germline ends. The CDR3 DNA reads as TGTGCCAGCAGGAAATACGACAGGAAATCCTACGAGCAGTACTTC. This sequence encodes CASRKYDRKSYEQYF.

This chain links TRBV19 with TRBJ1-1; D possibly corresponds to TRBD1 (5 bases). Germline CDR1 LNHDA, CDR2 SQIVND (reference sequence). Trimming shortened V by 4 bases and J by 1 base, and 13 bases separated the two germline ends. CDR3 length: 15 amino acids. The CDR3 sequence is CASSTKTARNTEAFF. The CDR3 bases are TGTGCCAGTAGTACCAAGACAGCGAGGAACACTGAAGCTTTCTTT.

The rearrangement uses TRBV19 and TRBJ1-5; D uncertain. The germline V gene encodes CDR1 LNHDA and CDR2 SQIVND (reference sequence). Deletions cut 1 base from V and 4 bases from J, with 8 bases between. CDR3 size: 14 residues. The CDR3 DNA is TGTGCCAGTAGTATAGCGGCGGCTAATCAGCCCCAGCATTTT. It encodes CASSIAAANQPQHF.

This chain joins TRBV29-1 and TRBJ2-7; D perhaps matches TRBD1 (5 bases). Trimming took 0 bases from V and 2 from J, leaving 11 bases between them. This CDR3 is 14 amino acids long. CDR1 is SQVTM and CDR2 is ANQGSEA in the germline V gene. The CDR3 DNA sequence: TGCAGCGTTGAAGATCCCAGGGTAGCCTACGAGCAGTACTTC. It yields the protein CSVEDPRVAYEQYF.

The V gene is TRBV7-2, the J gene TRBJ2-5; no definite D call. CDR1 SGHTA and CDR2 FQGNSA come from the germline V gene. The CDR3 has 14 amino acids. Trimming took 1 base from V and 0 from J, leaving 6 bases between them. CDR3 DNA: TGTGCCAGCAGCTTAGGGGCGTACCAAGAGACCCAGTACTTC. As protein: CASSLGAYQETQYF.

The chain joins TRBV27 to TRBJ2-7; 8 positions match TRBD2. This CDR3 contains 16 residues. CDR1 is MNHEY and CDR2 is SMNVEV in the germline V gene (reference sequence). V lost 2 bases, J lost 1 base, and 7 bases stayed unmatched. The CDR3 reads CASSLVSGLESYEQYF. CDR3 DNA: TGTGCCAGCAGTTTAGTGTCGGGACTAGAGTCCTACGAGCAGTACTTC.

The V call is TRBV5-6, the J call TRBJ1-4, with TRBD1 identical over 7 bases. The V gene end was trimmed by 0 bases and the J gene end by 8 bases; junction bases not matched to a gene: 7. CDR1 is SGHDT and CDR2 is YYEEEE in the germline V gene. This CDR3 spans 15 amino acids. DNA of the CDR3: TGTGCCAGCAGCTTGGTACAGGGGTCAAAGGAAAAACTGTTTTTT. Amino acid sequence: CASSLVQGSKEKLFF.

This clone appeared a few times. This rearrangement joins TRBV27 to TRBJ2-7, with 10 bases fitting TRBD2. V shed 0 bases, J shed 6 bases, and the junction held 8 bases outside the gene matches. This CDR3 is 16 amino acids long. Germline loops: CDR1 MNHEY, CDR2 SMNVEV (reference sequence). The CDR3 spells CASSLSGAGGPIEQYF. The CDR3 nucleotides read TGTGCCAGCAGTTTATCGGGAGCGGGGGGGCCGATCGAGCAGTACTTC.

V gene TRBV19 combines with J gene TRBJ2-5; possibly TRBD1 for D (6 bases). The CDR3 loop spans 15 amino acids. Germline V gives CDR1 LNHDA, CDR2 SQIVND (reference sequence). The V gene lost 5 bases and the J gene lost 4 bases, with 17 bases spanning the gap. The CDR3 loop reads CASSLETGIPETQYF. For the CDR3, the DNA is TGTGCCAGTAGTTTGGAAACAGGGATCCCAGAGACCCAGTACTTC.

The rearrangement links TRBV7-3 to TRBJ2-7, with 9 bases fitting TRBD1. Germline loops: CDR1 SGHTA, CDR2 FQGTGA. The CDR3 length is 12 residues. V lost 5 bases to trimming and J lost 7 bases; unmatched junction nucleotides: 3. Here the CDR3 DNA reads TGTGCCAGCAGCCGGACAGGGGAAGAGCAGTACTTC. Its translation: CASSRTGEEQYF.

The gene calls are TRBV10-2 and TRBJ2-7; the D gene is possibly TRBD1 (7 bases). The CDR3 runs to 13 residues. V shed 6 bases and J shed 7 bases, with 16 bases lying between them. Germline CDR1 WSHSY, CDR2 SAAADI. The CDR3 DNA reads as TGCGCCAGCAGGGAGGGGACAGTTAAGGAGCAGTACTTC. As protein: CASREGTVKEQYF.

Regarding this clone: Other DNA sequences in this specimen translate into the identical CDR3. This chain uses TRBV2 with TRBJ2-3; the D gene is possibly TRBD2 (5 bases). The germline V gene has CDR1 SNHLY and CDR2 FYNNEI. This CDR3 contains 14 residues. Trimming stripped 3 bases from V and 2 bases from J, with 9 bases between. The chain's CDR3 is CASSDLASTDTQYF. CDR3 coding DNA: TGTGCCAGCAGTGATCTAGCCTCCACAGATACGCAGTATTTT.

The V call is TRBV6-6, the J call TRBJ2-5; a weak D match, TRBD1 (5 bases). Germline V lookup: CDR1 MNHNY, CDR2 SVGAGI (reference sequence). The CDR3 covers 15 residues. Between the trimmed V and J ends, which lost 2 bases and 5 bases, there was a span of 15 bases. The CDR3: CASSYGQGSGETQYF. The DNA for the CDR3 is TGTGCCAGCAGTTACGGGCAGGGATCCGGCGAGACCCAGTACTTC.

Only a few counts were recorded for this clone. The genes are TRBV7-2 and TRBJ2-5, with 11 bases lining up with TRBD1. The CDR3 runs to 15 residues. Germline V gene data show CDR1 as SGHTA and CDR2 as FQGNSA. V was pared by 4 bases and J by 3 bases, with 4 bases of the junction left unmatched. CDR3 in amino acids: CASSSGQGAEETQYF. CDR3 nucleotide sequence: TGTGCCAGCAGCTCCGGACAGGGGGCAGAAGAGACCCAGTACTTC. Using reference TRBV7-2 and TRBJ2-5 for the parts outside the CDR3, the full variable domain is GAGVSQSPSNKVTEKGKDVELRCDPISGHTALYWYRQSLGQGLEFLIYFQGNSAPDKSGLPSDRFSAERTGGSVSTLTIQRTQQEDSAVYLCASSSGQGAEETQYFGPGTRLLVL.

The chain couples TRBV9 to TRBJ1-1; 9 bases fit TRBD1. Germline values: CDR1 SGDLS, CDR2 YYNGEE. The V segment lost 4 bases and the J segment 2 bases; nucleotides outside the gene matches: 6. CDR3 length equals 15 residues. CDR3 in amino acids: CASSPRTGVNTEAFF. The CDR3 bases are TGTGCCAGCAGCCCCCGGACAGGGGTAAACACTGAAGCTTTCTTT.

This clone was observed a handful of times. The rearrangement joins TRBV28 to TRBJ1-3; weak D call: TRBD1 (5 bases). The germline V gene encodes CDR1 MDHEN and CDR2 SYDVKM. Trimming stripped 2 bases from V and 0 bases from J, with 11 bases between. The CDR3 runs to 16 residues. The DNA of the CDR3 is TGTGCCAGCAGTTTACCGACAGCCAGCTCTGGAAACACCATATATTTT. Translated: CASSLPTASSGNTIYF. Variable domain in full (rest from reference TRBV28 and TRBJ1-3): DVKVTQSSRYLVKRTGEKVFLECVQDMDHENMFWYRQDPGLGLRLIYFSYDVKMKEKGDIPEGYSVSREKKERFSLILESASTNQTSMYLCASSLPTASSGNTIYFGEGSWLTVV.

The DNA for the CDR3 is TGTGCCAGCAGTTCCCGCGGCAGGGGATTCCAAGAGACCCAGTACTTC. Its translation is CASSSRGRGFQETQYF. The chain joins TRBV6-5 to TRBJ2-5; possibly TRBD1 for D (6 bases). Germline V lookup: CDR1 MNHEY, CDR2 SVGAGI. Trimming left V 4 bases short and J 1 base short, with 16 bases between. There are 16 residues in the CDR3.

CDR3 sequence (DNA): TGTGCCAGCAGCTCCGACAGGGTAGGGTCTTCCTACGAGCAGTACTTC. Translated: CASSSDRVGSSYEQYF. V and J are TRBV7-9 and TRBJ2-7; TRBD1 aligns across 7 bases. CDR1 is SEHNR, CDR2 FQNEAQ, per germline (reference sequence). The CDR3 has 16 residues. The V and J ends lost 4 bases and 1 base, in that order; junction bases with no gene match: 10.

In this sample, this clone turned up once. In the same sample, other DNA sequences code for this CDR3. This sequence joins TRBV10-1 and TRBJ1-2; D ambiguous. Trimming removed 0 bases from V and 5 bases from J, with 28 bases in between. The CDR3 is made up of 20 amino acids. Germline values: CDR1 WNHNN, CDR2 SYGVQD (reference sequence). The CDR3 loop is CASSESDPVPERVFPYGYTF. DNA of the CDR3: TGCGCCAGCAGTGAGTCGGACCCGGTCCCTGAGAGGGTATTCCCTTATGGCTACACCTTC.

In this sample, this clone turned up a few times. The rearrangement links TRBV19 to TRBJ2-2; TRBD2 might be the D (6 bases). The CDR3 covers 14 residues. From germline, CDR1 is LNHDA and CDR2 SQIVND (reference sequence). Trimming took 6 bases from V and 4 from J, leaving 12 bases between them. CDR3 sequence: CASRGGPRTGELFF. The CDR3 region has the DNA TGTGCCAGTAGGGGGGGACCACGCACCGGGGAGCTGTTTTTT.

The chain couples TRBV20-1 to TRBJ1-1; no clear D gene. CDR1 is DFQATT, CDR2 SNEGSKA, per germline (reference sequence). The V end lost 8 bases, the J end lost 9 bases, and 16 bases lay between the germline ends. CDR3 size: 11 residues. DNA of the CDR3: TGCAGTCTCAACCCGGGGTGGCAAGCTTTCTTT. Amino acid sequence: CSLNPGWQAFF.

The gene calls are TRBV2 and TRBJ2-1; tentative D call: TRBD1 (6 bases). Germline V lookup: CDR1 SNHLY, CDR2 FYNNEI. This CDR3 spans 16 amino acids. V lost 1 base to trimming and J lost 6 bases, with 16 bases between them. The CDR3 sequence: CASSEGSGTSANEQFF. DNA of the CDR3: TGTGCCAGCAGTGAAGGTTCCGGGACATCTGCCAATGAGCAGTTCTTC.

In this sample, this clone turned up once. This chain uses TRBV12-5 with TRBJ1-5; unclear D gene. The CDR3 length is 17 residues. The V end lost 0 bases, the J end lost 4 bases, and 16 bases lay between the germline ends. Germline V gene lookup returns CDR1 LGHNT and CDR2 FRNRAP. CDR3 sequence: CASGLVSGSWANQPQHF. As DNA, the CDR3 is TGTGCTAGTGGTTTGGTATCCGGATCTTGGGCTAATCAGCCCCAGCATTTT.

Of note for this clone: Additional DNA sequences in this sample encode the identical CDR3. This rearrangement joins TRBV28 to TRBJ2-6; D gene unclear. The CDR3 has 15 residues. With 2 bases removed from V and 0 bases from J, the gap between germline ends came to 5 bases. Per germline, CDR1 MDHEN and CDR2 SYDVKM. The chain's CDR3 is CASSLISSGANVLTF. The CDR3 DNA is TGTGCCAGCAGTTTAATCTCCTCTGGGGCCAACGTCCTGACTTTC.

The chain links TRBV6-5 to TRBJ2-2; 12 nucleotides agree with TRBD2. Germline CDR1 and CDR2: MNHEY and SVGAGI. The V segment lost 4 bases and the J segment 4 bases; nucleotides outside the gene matches: 1. CDR3 size: 15 residues. The CDR3 loop reads CASSLLAGGTGELFF. The CDR3, as DNA: TGTGCCAGCAGTTTACTAGCGGGGGGCACCGGGGAGCTGTTTTTT.